This TCR beta chain appears in the sequencing data of a study of tumor-infiltrating lymphocytes in oesophageal squamous cell carcinoma. This clonotype was counted ten times or more. TCRdb re-called the PCR reads with MiXCR, one entry per CDR3 protein. The data show some 21,000 distinct CDR3 sequences, around 39% seen once. This clonotype originated in a male donor with esophageal squamous cell carcinoma. Sequencing was carried out using esophageal tumor tissue.

CDR3 amino acids: CASSYGTGGNYEQYF. The CDR3 DNA sequence: TGTGCCAGCAGTTACGGGACAGGGGGCAACTACGAGCAGTACTTC. The chain carries TRBV6-6 and TRBJ2-7, with 12 bases fitting TRBD1. Germline values: CDR1 MNHNY, CDR2 SVGAGI (reference sequence). The ends lost 2 bases at V and 3 bases at J; junction bases unmatched: 2. This CDR3 spans 15 amino acids.